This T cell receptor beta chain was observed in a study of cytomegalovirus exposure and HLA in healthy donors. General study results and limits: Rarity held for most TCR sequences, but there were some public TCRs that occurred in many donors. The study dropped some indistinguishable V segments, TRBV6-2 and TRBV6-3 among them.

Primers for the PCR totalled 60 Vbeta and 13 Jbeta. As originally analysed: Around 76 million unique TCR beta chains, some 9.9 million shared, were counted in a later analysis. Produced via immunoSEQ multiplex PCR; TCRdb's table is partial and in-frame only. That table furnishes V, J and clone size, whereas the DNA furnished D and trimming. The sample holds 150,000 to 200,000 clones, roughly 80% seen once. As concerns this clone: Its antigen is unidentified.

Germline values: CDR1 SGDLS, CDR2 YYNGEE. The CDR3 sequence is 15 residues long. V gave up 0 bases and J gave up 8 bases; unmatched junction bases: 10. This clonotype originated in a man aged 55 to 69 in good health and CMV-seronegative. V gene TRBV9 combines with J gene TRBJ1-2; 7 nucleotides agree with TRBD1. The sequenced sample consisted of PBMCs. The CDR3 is CASSVGTGGLGGYTF. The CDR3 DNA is TGTGCCAGCAGCGTAGGGACAGGTGGACTTGGGGGCTACACCTTC. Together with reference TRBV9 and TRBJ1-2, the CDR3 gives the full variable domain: DSGVTQTPKHLITATGQRVTLRCSPRSGDLSVYWYQQSLDQGLQFLIQYYNGEERAKGNILERFSAQQFPDLHSELNLSSLELGDSALYFCASSVGTGGLGGYTFGSGTRLTVV.